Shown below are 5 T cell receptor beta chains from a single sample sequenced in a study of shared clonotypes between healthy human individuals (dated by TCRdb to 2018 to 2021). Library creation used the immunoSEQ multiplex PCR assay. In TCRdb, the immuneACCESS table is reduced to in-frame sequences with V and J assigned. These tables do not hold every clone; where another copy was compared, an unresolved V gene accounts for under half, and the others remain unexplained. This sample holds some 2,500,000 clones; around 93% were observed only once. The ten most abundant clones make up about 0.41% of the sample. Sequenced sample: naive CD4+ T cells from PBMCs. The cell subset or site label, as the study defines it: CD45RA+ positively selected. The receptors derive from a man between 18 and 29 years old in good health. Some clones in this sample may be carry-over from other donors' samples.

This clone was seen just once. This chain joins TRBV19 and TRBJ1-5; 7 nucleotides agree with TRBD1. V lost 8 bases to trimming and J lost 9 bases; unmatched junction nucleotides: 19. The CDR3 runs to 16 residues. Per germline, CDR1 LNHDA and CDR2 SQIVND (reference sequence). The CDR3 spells CASGRGQRFLLWPQHF. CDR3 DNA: TGTGCCAGTGGTCGGGGACAGAGGTTTTTGCTTTGGCCCCAGCATTTT.

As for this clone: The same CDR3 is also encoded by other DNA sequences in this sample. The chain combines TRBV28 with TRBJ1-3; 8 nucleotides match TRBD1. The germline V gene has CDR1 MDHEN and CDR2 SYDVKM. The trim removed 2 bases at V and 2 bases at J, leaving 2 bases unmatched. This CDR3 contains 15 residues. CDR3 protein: CASSLTGGAGNTIYF. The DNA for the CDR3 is TGTGCCAGCAGTTTAACAGGGGGGGCTGGAAACACCATATATTTT.

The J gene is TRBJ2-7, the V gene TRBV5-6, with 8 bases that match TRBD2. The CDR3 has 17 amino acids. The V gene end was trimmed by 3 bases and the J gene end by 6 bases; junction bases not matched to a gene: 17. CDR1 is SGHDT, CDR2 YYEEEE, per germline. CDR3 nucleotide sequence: TGTGCCAGCAGCTCTATCCTTGAGCGGGAGACCCGAGGCGAGCAGTACTTC. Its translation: CASSSILERETRGEQYF.

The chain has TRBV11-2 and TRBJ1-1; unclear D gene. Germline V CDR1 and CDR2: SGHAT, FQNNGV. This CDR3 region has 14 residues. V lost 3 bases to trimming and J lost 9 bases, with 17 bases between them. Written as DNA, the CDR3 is TGTGCCAGCAGCTTCACATCGGGAAGTAATAAAGCTTTCTTT. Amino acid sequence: CASSFTSGSNKAFF. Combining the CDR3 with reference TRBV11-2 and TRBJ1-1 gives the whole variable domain EAGVAQSPRYKIIEKRQSVAFWCNPISGHATLYWYQQILGQGPKLLIQFQNNGVVDDSQLPKDRFSAERLKGVDSTLKIQPAKLEDSAVYLCASSFTSGSNKAFFGQGTRLTVV.

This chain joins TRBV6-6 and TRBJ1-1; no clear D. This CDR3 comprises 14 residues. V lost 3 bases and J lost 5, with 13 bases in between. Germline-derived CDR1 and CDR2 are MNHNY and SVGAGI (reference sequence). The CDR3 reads CASSYSGRETEAFF. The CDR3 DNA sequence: TGTGCCAGCAGTTATTCCGGCCGGGAGACTGAAGCTTTCTTT.